A few counts support the clone carrying this T cell receptor (beta chain). As yet, its antigen is unknown. This entry belongs to a study of beta chain features in type 1 diabetes. Study-level information: Cells sorted and examined across all samples totaled approximately 100,000,000.

Findings and limits, study-wide: People with Type 1 diabetes carried modestly yet significantly shorter TCRB CDR3s in all four CD4+ subsets.

The sequenced template was cDNA made from the entire isolated RNA. Sequenced by immunoSEQ multiplex PCR; TCRdb stores in-frame clones only, minus some. Of over 120,000 clones listed, about 13% are singletons. Specimen: central memory CD4+ T cells from blood. The TCR originated in a young man with type 1 diabetes.

The CDR3: CASSPPQEGEQYF. The CDR3 nucleotides are TGTGCCAGCTCACCACCCCAAGAGGGCGAGCAGTACTTC. This chain connects TRBV18 to TRBJ2-7; D is perhaps TRBD2 (5 bases). The germline V gene encodes CDR1 KGHSH and CDR2 LQKENI. V was trimmed by 0 bases and J by 6 bases, leaving 9 bases between them. There are 13 residues in the CDR3.